This T cell receptor beta chain originates from a study of cytomegalovirus exposure and HLA in healthy donors. Primers: 60 Vbeta forward and 13 Jbeta reverse. Repertoires were generated with immunoSEQ multiplex PCR, while TCRdb's copy carries only in-frame clones and drops some. This table has about 98,000 clones, roughly 70% appearing once. Findings of the study overall: Analysis performed later showed TCR beta chains linked to HLA being more clonally expanded than equally common others. Being indistinguishable, some V segments were excluded, TRBV6-2 and TRBV6-3 among them. Reported performance of the classifier showed diagnosis of cytomegalovirus status with high specificity and sensitivity.

Germline trimming cut 2 bases from V and 6 bases from J; bases unmatched to any gene: 11. The CDR3 runs 16 residues. CDR1 SGHRS and CDR2 YFSETQ come from the germline V gene. Notes on this clone: Its antigen is currently unknown.

Sequencing used PBMCs. The rearrangement uses TRBV5-1 and TRBJ2-7; TRBD1 agrees at 10 bases. This TCR was recovered from a male donor in good health and CMV-seronegative. CDR3 bases: TGCGCCAGCAGCTTAACCGGGACAGGGGTCTCTGGCGAGCAGTACTTC. Its translation: CASSLTGTGVSGEQYF. Complete variable domain (other parts from reference TRBV5-1 and TRBJ2-7): KAGVTQTPRYLIKTRGQQVTLSCSPISGHRSVSWYQQTPGQGLQFLFEYFSETQRNKGNFPGRFSGRQFSNSRSEMNVSTLELGDSALYLCASSLTGTGVSGEQYFGPGTRLTVT.